This T cell receptor beta chain was identified in a study of monozygotic twins with inflammatory bowel disease (dated by TCRdb to between 2018 and 2021). With regard to the full study: The complete study included around 30 monozygotic twin pairs: 19 IBD-discordant Danish pairs and nine German pairs, of which four were IBD-concordant and five were IBD-discordant. Within discordant pairs, disease-associated traits were sought mainly by comparing IBD patients with their genetically identical healthy co-twins. Each individual had, on average, about 151 000 unique TCRalpha sequences and 181 000 unique TCRbeta sequences available for analysis. The paper as a whole reports these results and caveats: Because patients received different immunosuppressive treatments, the repertoires may have picked up extra background noise and variability between individuals. The analysis was unable to tell apart different T cell subtypes. Compared with healthy twins, IBD patients shared fewer clonotypes with other individuals, and the difference was most pronounced in patients with signs of disease activity. Repertoire similarity did not differ between concordant and discordant twins, which could be due to limited statistical power. No single strong signal or clonotype linked to IBD turned up in the results, so the idea that one exists was not supported. IBD patients had lower TCRbeta repertoire diversity, measured by the inverse Simpson index, than their healthy co-twins.

The germline V gene (reference sequence) yields SGHNT for CDR1 and YYREEE for CDR2. The CDR3, from cysteine to phenylalanine, totals 14 residues. No DNA is given. Details on this clonotype: Its binding antigen is unknown.

A roughly 2.5 ml peripheral blood sample was drawn into PAXgene tubes per donor and stored at -80°C. Without T cell sorting, total RNA was isolated from whole blood using the PAXgene blood miRNA kit on an automated QIAcube. Deep TCRalpha and TCRbeta repertoire profiling with unique molecular barcoding was performed on peripheral blood of monozygotic twin pairs concordant or discordant for inflammatory bowel disease. Smoking habits were recorded for all twin pairs, with individuals classified as current, former or never smokers. The protocol used for the library was 5' RACE. The input for every TCR library was around 3,800 ng of total RNA. For each sample, cDNA was synthesized in eight separate reactions using SMARTScribe reverse transcriptase. Unique molecular identifiers containing a 6-nucleotide sample barcode were introduced through template switching during cDNA synthesis. TCRalpha and TCRbeta cDNA was amplified in two nested PCRs of about 17 and 10 cycles, and bead purification was carried out after each PCR. Before amplification, cDNA was treated with uracil DNA-glycosylase and purified using the QIAquick PCR purification kit. In the second PCR, Illumina TruSeq-compatible adapters and sample-specific barcodes were added. Library quality and concentration were checked on TapeStation and Qubit, and libraries were pooled at approximately 5 ng each. Pooled libraries were sequenced on an Illumina HiSeq2500 single-index Rapid Run with 2 x 100 bp reads and custom sequencing primers. The original pipeline was this. UMI-based consensus assembly with MiGEC version 1.2.6 was used to correct PCR and sequencing errors. V(D)J alignment, clonotype assembly and CDR3 extraction were performed with MiXCR version 2.1.1. To normalise gene usage, clonotype sharing and MAIT/NKT TCR abundance, the top 1000, 10 000 and 20 000 clonotypes in each sample were analysed. After downsampling to 27 000 UMIs, diversity was calculated as the inverse Simpson index using the vegan R package. Paired Mann-Whitney U tests on discordant twin pairs were used, with Benjamini-Hochberg multiple-testing correction. Reprocessed by TCRdb, the reads give a single entry per CDR3 protein sequence, without DNA. The V and J calls and clone size come from TCRdb's table, not from the authors' own analysis. The sample's records list more than 85,000 distinct CDR3 sequences. The top ten hold around 11% of the sample.

The sequence was obtained from a human donor with ulcerative colitis or Crohn's disease, or a healthy co-twin of an affected twin (not recorded which). Sample: blood. The rearrangement combines TRBV5-4 with TRBJ1-1; the TCRdb call, TRBD1, lacks DNA for checking. This receptor carries the CDR3 CASSPEGDRTEAFF.